Presented here are 9 T cell receptor beta chains from one specimen sequenced in a study of shared clonotypes between healthy human individuals. Profiled with immunoSEQ multiplex PCR; TCRdb holds only in-frame clones, not every one. The profile shows fewer than 550,000 clones, about three quarters of them singletons. Source material: PBMCs. The receptors here all came from a woman aged 40 to 50 in good health. Some clones in this sample may be carry-over from other donors' samples.

The chain uses TRBV7-6 and TRBJ2-3, with 9 bases lining up with TRBD1. CDR3 length: 16 amino acids. Germline CDR1 reads SGHVS; CDR2 reads FNYEAQ. J lost 1 base, V lost 4 bases, and 6 bases had no gene match. Here the CDR3 reads CASSYLQGAGTDTQYF. In DNA, the CDR3 is TGTGCCAGCAGCTACCTACAGGGGGCTGGCACAGATACGCAGTATTTT.

The chain uses TRBV5-1 and TRBJ2-3; a possible D gene is TRBD2 (6 bases). Trimming cost V 0 bases and J 2 bases, with 10 bases left between them. There are 15 residues in the CDR3. CDR1 is SGHRS and CDR2 is YFSETQ in the germline V gene. The CDR3 DNA reads TGCGCCAGCAGCTTGGTCGGCGGGAACACAGATACGCAGTATTTT. Translation: CASSLVGGNTDTQYF.

The chain couples TRBV7-6 to TRBJ2-3; no definite D call. This CDR3 contains 17 residues. V lost 4 bases to trimming and J lost 0 bases, with 17 bases between them. From germline, CDR1 is SGHVS and CDR2 FNYEAQ. CDR3 residues: CASSSTLVSHSTDTQYF. CDR3 bases: TGTGCCAGCAGCTCCACGTTAGTAAGTCACAGCACAGATACGCAGTATTTT. Supplemented by reference TRBV7-6 and TRBJ2-3, the full variable domain reads GAGVSQSPRYKVTKRGQDVALRCDPISGHVSLYWYRQALGQGPEFLTYFNYEAQQDKSGLPNDRFSAERPEGSISTLTIQRTEQRDSAMYRCASSSTLVSHSTDTQYFGPGTRLTVL.

The rearrangement links TRBV7-3 to TRBJ2-6; D remains ambiguous. Trimming left V 4 bases short and J 5 bases short, with 21 bases between. There are 18 residues in the CDR3. Per germline, CDR1 SGHTA and CDR2 FQGTGA. The CDR3, as DNA: TGTGCCAGCAGCTGGGGAAAACGCTTACAAAGTCGGGCCAACGTCCTGACTTTC. It yields the protein CASSWGKRLQSRANVLTF.

This clone has ten or more counts. The CDR3 sequence: CASSPSTSGISYEQYF. The CDR3, as DNA: TGCGCCAGCAGTCCTTCTACTAGCGGGATCTCCTACGAGCAGTACTTC. This chain uses TRBV10-1 with TRBJ2-7, with 10 bases that match TRBD2. The CDR3 loop spans 16 amino acids. With V trimmed by 5 bases and J by 0 bases, 7 bases remained unmatched. CDR1 and CDR2 from the germline V gene are WNHNN and SYGVQD (reference sequence).

The chain carries TRBV5-1 and TRBJ2-5; 9 bases agree with TRBD2. This CDR3 is built from 16 residues. CDR1 SGHRS and CDR2 YFSETQ come from the germline V gene. Unmatched junction bases numbered 7, after V lost 2 bases and J lost 2 bases. CDR3 residues: CASSLGLAGMQETQYF. CDR3 sequence (DNA): TGCGCCAGCAGCTTAGGGCTAGCGGGAATGCAAGAGACCCAGTACTTC.

The rearrangement joins TRBV30 to TRBJ2-7, with D tentatively TRBD1 or TRBD2 (5 bases each). CDR3 length equals 15 residues. Trimming took off 1 base at V and 1 base at J, with 14 bases between the two ends. Per germline, CDR1 GTSNPN and CDR2 SVGIG (reference sequence). The CDR3 DNA is TGTGCCTGGAGTGGGGGGACCACCTTATCCTACGAGCAGTACTTC. Amino acids: CAWSGGTTLSYEQYF.

This chain connects TRBV19 to TRBJ1-1; TRBD1 matches at 10 bases. J was trimmed by 5 bases and V by 5 bases; bases with no gene match: 11. This CDR3 spans 16 amino acids. CDR1 and CDR2 from the germline V gene are LNHDA and SQIVND (reference sequence). The CDR3 region has the DNA TGTGCCAGTAGTCCCAGACAGGGGGCAGGAGGGACTGAAGCTTTCTTT. Protein: CASSPRQGAGGTEAFF.

The sample holds a few counts of this clone. This chain joins TRBV29-1 and TRBJ1-4; 11 positions agree with TRBD1. Losses at the gene ends were 6 bases for V and 6 bases for J; bases not matched to a gene: 6. CDR1 is SQVTM and CDR2 is ANQGSEA in the germline V gene. This CDR3 comprises 14 residues. CDR3 residues: CSVNLGQGDEKLFF. The CDR3 DNA is TGCAGCGTGAACCTGGGACAGGGGGATGAAAAACTGTTTTTT.